The clone carrying this T cell receptor beta chain was seen a handful of times. Antigen unknown. These data belong to a study of response to subunit inactivated influenza vaccine. Study-wide findings and caveats: Few additional T cells are recruited per seasonal influenza vaccination, authors suggested.

TCRdb re-analysed the RT-PCR reads in MiXCR, keeping a single row per CDR3 protein. The data contain around 520,000 distinct CDR3 sequences, roughly 27% of them seen just once; the ten biggest clones take up around 2%. The CDR3 has 14 amino acids. With 0 bases clipped from V and 8 bases from J, the junction kept 6 bases outside the gene matches. Germline lookup yields CDR1 MNHEY and CDR2 SVGAGI. The sequences come from CD4+ T cells sorted from PBMCs, collected 5 days after vaccination. This rearrangement joins TRBV6-5 to TRBJ1-1; 7 nucleotides match TRBD1. The TCR was taken from a man in his fifties or sixties who received an inactivated influenza vaccine. The CDR3 protein is CASSYSGTAYEAFF. CDR3 nucleotides: TGTGCCAGCAGTTACTCGGGGACAGCTTACGAAGCTTTCTTT.